The text below deals with one T cell receptor beta chain. What it binds is unknown. The method was immunoSEQ multiplex PCR; TCRdb's version includes in-frame clones alone and lacks a portion of them. The sample has about 9,200 clones, roughly 80% seen once. This sample was taken from a study of T cell clones after liver transplantation. Study-wide results and caveats: Rather than being deleted, graft donor-reactive T cells may have moved into the graft.

The TCR comes from a human patient who received a liver transplant. The T cells may partly be graft donor cells. The sequencing here drew on CD8+ T cells from blood, taken at the 22-month timepoint.

The CDR3 protein is CASGRLSGNTIYF. The CDR3 nucleotides are TGTGCCAGCGGCCGCCTCTCTGGAAACACCATATATTTT. V usage is TRBV2 and J usage is TRBJ1-3; no clear D. Germline V lookup: CDR1 SNHLY, CDR2 FYNNEI. The length of the CDR3 is 13 residues. Between the trimmed V and J ends, which lost 8 bases and 0 bases, there was a span of 8 bases.